Listed here are 24 T cell receptor beta chains from one sample, sequenced in a study of T cells in Graves' hyperthyroidism and ophthalmopathy. Amplification yielded TCR beta CDR3 regions, with RNA transcripts as the source. The study used the HTBI primer set for a first-round RT-PCR of the TCR CDR3. One entry per CDR3 protein, called by TCRdb with MiXCR from the multiplex PCR reads. The data show hundreds of thousands of distinct CDR3 sequences, with roughly 13% seen just once and about 9.1% held by the top ten. The sample taken for sequencing was blood. Receptor source: a young woman with Graves' hyperthyroidism.

V and J are TRBV5-1 and TRBJ1-6; D is uncertain. Looked up from germline, CDR1 is SGHRS and CDR2 is YFSETQ. The CDR3 has 15 residues. Trimming stripped 4 bases from V and 4 bases from J, with 12 bases between. The DNA for the CDR3 is TGCGCCAGCAGCCCTGACGTCGGATATAATTCACCCCTCCACTTT. This codes for CASSPDVGYNSPLHF.

This clonotype was counted ten times or more. The V gene is TRBV2, the J gene TRBJ2-1, with D unclear. Germline V gives CDR1 SNHLY, CDR2 FYNNEI. The CDR3 is 11 amino acids. V lost 4 bases, J lost 10 bases, and 8 bases lay in between. The CDR3 spells CASSGTTEQFF. DNA for the CDR3: TGTGCCAGCAGTGGGACGACGGAGCAGTTCTTC.

This clonotype was seen repeatedly, ten times or more. The V and J genes are TRBV12-3 or TRBV12-4 and TRBJ2-1, with 10 positions matching TRBD2. V was clipped by 3 bases and J by 2 bases; unmatched bases: 7. The CDR3 has 17 amino acids. CDR3 loop: CASSFPTSGAPYNEQFF. The CDR3 DNA sequence: TGTGCCAGCAGTTTCCCAACTAGCGGGGCCCCCTACAATGAGCAGTTCTTC.

The table lists this clonotype with many counts. The rearrangement joins TRBV7-8 to TRBJ1-1; 11 bases are a match to TRBD1. V lost 6 bases to trimming and J lost 3 bases; unmatched junction nucleotides: 6. In germline, CDR1 is SGHVS, CDR2 FQNEAQ. This CDR3 region has 15 residues. The CDR3 here is CASRGTGGRYTEAFF. For the CDR3, the DNA is TGTGCCAGCAGGGGGACAGGGGGACGGTACACTGAAGCTTTCTTT.

This clonotype has ten or more counts. The CDR3 sequence: CSASWLAGSTDTQYF. The CDR3 DNA reads as TGCAGTGCTAGTTGGCTAGCGGGGAGCACAGATACGCAGTATTTT. V gene TRBV20-1 combines with J gene TRBJ2-3; 9 bases fit TRBD2. V was clipped by 3 bases and J by 0 bases; unmatched bases: 4. Germline-derived CDR1 and CDR2 are DFQATT and SNEGSKA (reference sequence). This CDR3 is 15 amino acids long.

The chain couples TRBV19 to TRBJ1-1, with TRBD1 as a possible D gene (6 bases). The V and J ends lost 7 bases and 0 bases respectively, with 12 bases between them. Germline CDR1 is LNHDA and CDR2 is SQIVND (reference sequence). The length of the CDR3 is 14 residues. The CDR3 region has the DNA TGTGCCAGTAACCCGGGACACTTGAACACTGAAGCTTTCTTT. It translates to CASNPGHLNTEAFF.

Ten or more counts support this clonotype. The chain has TRBV2 and TRBJ2-7; unclear D gene. Trimming pared 1 base from V and 2 bases from J, leaving 9 bases between. The length of the CDR3 is 14 residues. Germline V gives CDR1 SNHLY, CDR2 FYNNEI. The CDR3 bases are TGTGCCAGCAGTGAAGGCAGAATCCCCTACGAGCAGTACTTC. Encoded protein: CASSEGRIPYEQYF.

This clonotype was recorded many times. The gene calls are TRBV15 and TRBJ2-5; 7 nucleotides agree with TRBD1. Unmatched junction bases numbered 16, after V lost 4 bases and J lost 5 bases. Per the germline V gene, CDR1 is LNHNV and CDR2 is YYDKDF (reference sequence). The CDR3 extends over 17 amino acids. CDR3 amino acids: CATSKDHMTGKTETQYF. DNA for the CDR3: TGTGCCACCAGCAAAGATCACATGACAGGGAAGACGGAGACCCAGTACTTC.

Turning to this clonotype: The junction and the germline gene differ at one end; a read error may be behind it. The rearrangement uses TRBV12-3 or TRBV12-4 and TRBJ1-2; D gene uncertain. The CDR3 has 13 amino acids. CDR3 in DNA: TGTGCCGGCAGTAGGACCAAAGGCTATGGCTACACCTTC. Translating it yields CAGSRTKGYGYTF.

This chain uses TRBV4-1 with TRBJ2-7; D perhaps matches TRBD1 (6 bases). The CDR3 has 20 amino acids. The germline V gene encodes CDR1 MGHRA and CDR2 YSYEKL. Trimming left V 0 bases short and J 0 bases short, with 24 bases between. CDR3 protein: CASSQDRVVNGQSFSYEQYF. The CDR3 nucleotides read TGCGCCAGCAGCCAAGATCGTGTTGTAAATGGACAGTCCTTCTCCTACGAGCAGTACTTC.

The chain is built from TRBV25-1 and TRBJ1-2, with D unclear. The CDR3 runs 14 residues. V was cut by 1 base and J by 4 bases, with 10 bases left in between. The germline CDR1 and CDR2 sequences are MGHDK and SYGVNS. The CDR3 coding sequence is TGTGCCAGCAGTGAATCTGTCGGATTCTATGGCTACACCTTC. Protein product: CASSESVGFYGYTF.

Comment on this clonotype: A read error is possible here, since a much larger clone lies one base away. This rearrangement joins TRBV2 to TRBJ2-5; 7 nucleotides align to TRBD2. The germline CDR1 and CDR2 sequences are SNHLY and FYNNEI. CDR3 length equals 13 residues. The CDR3 protein is CASSTGGGETQHF. In DNA form, the CDR3 reads TGTGCCAGCAGTACGGGAGGTGGGGAGACCCAGCACTTC.

The V and J genes are TRBV7-2 and TRBJ2-2; D is uncertain. In germline, CDR1 is SGHTA, CDR2 FQGNSA. Trimming took 1 base from V and 6 from J, leaving 9 bases between them. The CDR3 sequence is 14 residues long. CDR3: CASSLVRSAGELFF. The CDR3 DNA is TGTGCCAGCAGCTTAGTCCGGTCCGCCGGGGAGCTGTTTTTT.

This clonotype showed up just a few times. The chain uses TRBV7-9 and TRBJ1-5, with 12 bases that match TRBD1. After removal of 7 bases from V and 6 bases from J, the junction contained 7 bases not matched to a gene. The germline V gene encodes CDR1 SEHNR and CDR2 FQNEAQ (reference sequence). This CDR3 contains 15 residues. The CDR3 DNA reads as TGTGCCAGCACCGGGGGACAGGGGGCATCTCAGCCCCAGCATTTT. It is translated as CASTGGQGASQPQHF.

This clonotype has at least ten counts. The chain joins TRBV5-1 to TRBJ2-2; 13 positions agree with TRBD2. In germline, CDR1 is SGHRS, CDR2 YFSETQ. The CDR3 has 16 residues. V gave up 3 bases and J gave up 5 bases; unmatched junction bases: 4. This chain's CDR3 is CASSSLAGGRTGELFF. CDR3 nucleotides: TGCGCCAGCAGCTCACTAGCGGGAGGGAGAACCGGGGAGCTGTTTTTT.

This clonotype was detected ten times or more. This rearrangement joins TRBV20-1 to TRBJ2-1, with 7 bases lining up with TRBD1. The length of the CDR3 is 14 residues. Looked up from germline, CDR1 is DFQATT and CDR2 is SNEGSKA (reference sequence). V was clipped by 5 bases and J by 3 bases; unmatched bases: 7. CDR3 region: CSAAGDRYYNEQFF. CDR3 coding DNA: TGCAGTGCTGCAGGGGACAGATACTACAATGAGCAGTTCTTC.

This clonotype was seen repeatedly, ten times or more. The gene calls are TRBV6-1 and TRBJ2-7; D remains ambiguous. This CDR3 is 12 amino acids long. V was cut by 7 bases and J by 5 bases, with 12 bases left in between. Looked up from germline, CDR1 is MNHNS and CDR2 is SASEGT. The CDR3 here is CASTRGFDEQYF. The CDR3 coding sequence is TGTGCCAGCACCCGAGGTTTCGACGAGCAGTACTTC.

In its sample, this clonotype was seen many times. The rearrangement uses TRBV11-2 and TRBJ1-2, with 9 positions matching TRBD1. Germline CDR1 and CDR2: SGHAT and FQNNGV. The junction had 16 bases not matched to a gene; V was cut back by 5 bases and J by 6 bases. The CDR3 spans 17 residues. CDR3 sequence: CASSRDRDFIGSDGYTF. The CDR3 DNA sequence: TGTGCCAGCAGCCGGGACAGGGACTTTATAGGCTCCGATGGCTACACCTTC.

J is TRBJ1-3 and V is TRBV25-1; tentatively, D is TRBD1 (6 bases). The ends were cut back, 4 bases at V and 0 bases at J, with 22 bases in the middle. The germline gives CDR1 MGHDK, CDR2 SYGVNS. The CDR3 extends over 19 amino acids. In DNA form, the CDR3 reads TGTGCCAGCAGTGGTCCCCGGGACAATTCCCCGAGCTCTGGAAACACCATATATTTT. Translating gives CASSGPRDNSPSSGNTIYF.

This clonotype was recorded at least ten times. V gene TRBV28 combines with J gene TRBJ2-3; D may be TRBD2 (5 bases). CDR1 and CDR2 from the germline V gene are MDHEN and SYDVKM. This CDR3 has 15 residues. Trimming took 3 bases from V and 1 from J, leaving 11 bases between them. The CDR3 reads CASSFRGSRTDTQYF. The CDR3 DNA reads as TGTGCCAGCAGTTTCCGGGGAAGTCGCACAGATACGCAGTATTTT.

The table lists this clonotype with many counts. The chain uses TRBV29-1 and TRBJ1-2, with 11 nucleotides matching TRBD1. The germline CDR1 and CDR2 sequences are SQVTM and ANQGSEA. The CDR3 extends over 15 amino acids. V dropped 6 bases and J dropped 4; count of bases not matched to a gene: 10. CDR3 region: CSVDLGTGGGYGYTF. The CDR3 coding sequence is TGCAGCGTGGACTTGGGGACAGGGGGTGGCTATGGCTACACCTTC. The variable domain in full, completed from reference TRBV29-1 and TRBJ1-2, reads SAVISQKPSRDICQRGTSLTIQCQVDSQVTMMFWYRQQPGQSLTLIATANQGSEATYESGFVIDKFPISRPNLTFSTLTVSNMSPEDSSIYLCSVDLGTGGGYGYTFGSGTRLTVV.

This clonotype was observed many times. V usage is TRBV27 and J usage is TRBJ1-5; D is uncertain. The CDR3 contains 14 residues. Trimming stripped 6 bases from V and 2 bases from J, with 11 bases between. Germline loops: CDR1 MNHEY, CDR2 SMNVEV (reference sequence). The CDR3 here is CASRPRWGNQPQHF. The CDR3 DNA follows: TGTGCCAGCAGGCCACGCTGGGGCAATCAGCCCCAGCATTTT.

About this clonotype itself: At one end the junction does not follow the germline gene, possibly because of a read error. The chain couples TRBV24-1 to TRBJ2-1, with D uncertain. The CDR3 is made up of 12 amino acids. Germline CDR1 KGHDR, CDR2 SFDVKD. CDR3: CATSVLGDEQFF. CDR3 nucleotides: TGTGCCACCAGTGTTTTGGGTGATGAGCAGTTCTTC.

The chain links TRBV19 to TRBJ2-5, with no clear D. The V and J ends lost 2 bases and 1 base respectively, with 11 bases between them. In germline, CDR1 is LNHDA, CDR2 SQIVND (reference sequence). CDR3 length equals 15 residues. The CDR3 DNA sequence: TGTGCCAGTAGTATAATCGGTGGGTCCCAAGAGACCCAGTACTTC. It is translated as CASSIIGGSQETQYF.